Listed below are T cell receptor beta chains from one sample, sequenced in a study of vaccination and CD4 T cells after COVID-19. Their cognate antigens are unknown. TCRdb re-analysed the PCR reads in MiXCR, keeping a single row per CDR3 protein. The data hold 9,500 to 15,000 distinct CDR3 sequences, with 30% observed a single time. Sequencing was done on a sample of cultured CD4+ T cells from blood. These receptors were collected from a human donor with COVID-19. The CDR3 runs from the conserved cysteine through the conserved F or W. The D gene is left open where the match is weak. Clone size is shown for a subset of rows, as once, few, many or a class of expanded clone.

V	D	size	J	CDR3	DNA
TRBV28	TRBD1	few	TRBJ1-5	CASSLWGRGPGQPQHF	TGTGCCAGCAGTTTATGGGGCAGGGGGCCGGGTCAGCCCCAGCATTTT
TRBV7-2	-	-	TRBJ1-6	CASSLGRESPLHF	TGTGCCAGCAGCTTAGGGAGGGAGTCACCCCTCCACTTT
TRBV28	-	-	TRBJ2-7	CASSKRLDRYEQYF	TGTGCCAGCAGCAAAAGACTGGACCGCTACGAGCAGTACTTC
TRBV20-1	TRBD2	-	TRBJ2-3	CSARLAGTRDTQYF	TGCAGTGCTAGACTAGCGGGGACTAGAGATACGCAGTATTTT
TRBV7-2	TRBD1	few	TRBJ1-1	CASTLDRGMNTEAFF	TGTGCCAGCACCTTAGACAGGGGGATGAACACTGAAGCTTTCTTT
TRBV5-1	-	-	TRBJ2-5	CASSLGGTGSRETQYF	TGCGCCAGCAGCTTGGGGGGCACAGGGTCTCGGGAGACCCAGTACTTC
TRBV7-2	-	few	TRBJ1-1	CASSFRHTNTEAFF	TGTGCCAGCAGCTTTAGGCACACGAACACTGAAGCTTTCTTT
TRBV5-5	-	-	TRBJ2-2	CASSLAGGLAGELFF	TGTGCCAGCAGCTTGGCAGGGGGGTTAGCCGGGGAGCTGTTTTTT
TRBV6-1	-	few	TRBJ1-2	CASSAMGGYGYTF	TGTGCCAGCAGCGCAATGGGGGGCTATGGCTACACCTTC
TRBV10-3	TRBD1	-	TRBJ2-1	CAITGDSLSYNEQFF	TGTGCCATCACCGGGGACAGCCTCTCCTACAATGAGCAGTTCTTC
TRBV10-2	TRBD1	-	TRBJ1-2	CASGQGGGYTF	TGCGCCAGCGGTCAGGGGGGAGGCTACACCTTC
TRBV28	TRBD1	-	TRBJ1-2	CANSSGTGGGGYTF	TGTGCCAACAGTTCCGGGACAGGGGGTGGGGGCTACACCTTC
TRBV4-1	-	-	TRBJ1-3	CASSQGAGGNTIYF	TGCGCCAGCAGCCAAGGGGCAGGGGGAAACACCATATATTTT
TRBV10-3	-	few	TRBJ1-1	CAISEMGLNTEAFF	TGTGCCATCAGTGAGATGGGGCTGAACACTGAAGCTTTCTTT
TRBV4-3	TRBD1	-	TRBJ1-1	CASSQDKGTGSEAFF	TGCGCCAGCAGCCAAGATAAGGGGACAGGGAGTGAAGCTTTCTTT
TRBV20-1	-	few	TRBJ1-2	CSALDGRGYGYTF	TGCAGTGCTTTGGACGGTCGGGGCTATGGCTACACCTTC
TRBV7-2	-	medium-sized	TRBJ1-5	CASSLDSNQPQHF	TGTGCCAGCAGCTTGGACAGCAATCAGCCCCAGCATTTT
TRBV2	-	-	TRBJ1-5	CASRTEGGQPQHF	TGTGCCAGCAGGACTGAGGGGGGACAGCCCCAGCATTTT
TRBV7-9	TRBD1	few	TRBJ1-1	CASSLRTGRNTEAFF	TGTGCCAGCAGCTTAAGGACAGGGAGGAACACTGAAGCTTTCTTT
TRBV6-1	TRBD2	-	TRBJ2-1	CASTPAGGGYPRGEQFF	TGTGCCAGCACCCCGGCGGGCGGGGGGTACCCTCGGGGTGAGCAGTTCTTC
TRBV5-4	-	-	TRBJ1-1	CASSFRGEVITEAFF	TGTGCCAGCAGCTTTCGGGGCGAAGTGATTACTGAAGCTTTCTTT
TRBV25-1	-	-	TRBJ1-1	CASNGVGNTEAFF	TGTGCCAGCAACGGAGTAGGGAACACTGAAGCTTTCTTT
TRBV5-1	TRBD2	-	TRBJ2-3	CASSLKAGALTDTQYF	TGCGCCAGCAGCTTGAAAGCGGGGGCCCTCACAGATACGCAGTATTTT
TRBV2	-	-	TRBJ2-5	CASSVTHSGVQETQYF	TGTGCCAGCAGTGTCACCCATAGCGGCGTCCAAGAGACCCAGTACTTC
TRBV7-2	-	-	TRBJ2-3	CASSLAATGTDTQYF	TGTGCCAGCAGCTTAGCGGCGACTGGCACAGATACGCAGTATTTT
TRBV20-1	-	-	TRBJ2-7	CSAEPGQRGYEQYF	TGCAGTGCTGAGCCTGGACAGAGAGGCTACGAGCAGTACTTC
TRBV11-2	-	few	TRBJ2-4	CASSSRLAKNIQYF	TGTGCCAGCAGCTCACGGCTAGCCAAAAACATTCAGTACTTC
TRBV19	TRBD1	few	TRBJ1-6	CASSIPGQGAGSPLHF	TGTGCCAGTAGTATTCCGGGACAGGGGGCAGGCTCACCCCTCCACTTT
TRBV6-2/TRBV6-3	-	few	TRBJ1-4	CASSLGPAGRLFF	TGTGCCAGCAGCCTAGGACCCGCCGGGCGGCTGTTTTTT
TRBV20-1	-	-	TRBJ1-2	CSATSGGGRYGYTF	TGCAGTGCTACCAGTGGGGGGGGCCGCTACGGCTACACCTTC
TRBV7-6	-	-	TRBJ2-7	CASSFSNAYEQYF	TGTGCCAGCAGCTTTAGTAATGCCTACGAGCAGTACTTC
TRBV19	TRBD1	-	TRBJ1-1	CASSIDRTGGHYTEAFF	TGTGCCAGTAGTATAGATAGGACAGGGGGCCACTACACTGAAGCTTTCTTT
TRBV11-2	-	once	TRBJ2-4	CASSLGAGTGNIQYF	TGTGCCAGCAGCTTAGGGGCGGGGACGGGAAACATTCAGTACTTC
TRBV19	-	-	TRBJ2-3	CASSIGPSSTDTQYF	TGTGCCAGTAGTATTGGTCCGTCTAGCACAGATACGCAGTATTTT
TRBV12-3/TRBV12-4	-	-	TRBJ1-2	CASSSGGFNYGYTF	TGTGCCAGCAGCTCGGGGGGATTTAACTATGGCTACACCTTC
TRBV10-1	-	few	TRBJ1-4	CASSGTGEKLFF	TGCGCCAGCAGTGGGACCGGTGAAAAACTGTTTTTT
TRBV5-4	-	-	TRBJ2-7	CASSLDRSYEQYF	TGTGCCAGCAGCCTTGACAGGTCCTACGAGCAGTACTTC
TRBV7-3	-	few	TRBJ1-1	CASSPAGYTEAFF	TGTGCCAGCAGCCCAGCCGGGTACACTGAAGCTTTCTTT
TRBV20-1	-	few	TRBJ2-7	CSAKGGQQYF	TGCAGTGCTAAAGGAGGGCAGCAGTACTTC
TRBV27	-	-	TRBJ2-4	CASSRLAGSNIQYF	TGTGCCAGCAGTCGGTTGGCGGGGAGCAACATTCAGTACTTC
TRBV7-7	-	-	TRBJ2-1	CASSPGRVSYNEQFF	TGTGCTAGCAGCCCCGGGCGGGTCTCCTACAATGAGCAGTTCTTC
TRBV10-3	-	few	TRBJ1-3	CAISGSSSGNTIYF	TGTGCCATCAGTGGATCGAGCTCTGGAAACACCATATATTTT
TRBV7-2	-	few	TRBJ1-2	CASGSGGSIYGYTF	TGTGCCAGCGGCAGTGGGGGCTCCATCTATGGCTACACCTTC
TRBV20-1	-	-	TRBJ2-5	CSASKETQYF	TGCAGTGCAAGCAAAGAGACCCAGTACTTC
TRBV24-1	-	-	TRBJ2-1	CATSESGESYNEQFF	TGTGCCACCAGTGAGTCAGGGGAAAGCTACAATGAGCAGTTCTTC
TRBV20-1	TRBD2	-	TRBJ2-7	CSALPGLVGTYEQYF	TGCAGTGCTCTACCGGGACTAGTAGGAACCTACGAGCAGTACTTC
TRBV10-3	TRBD1	-	TRBJ1-1	CAILDRDRHGTEAFF	TGTGCCATTCTTGACCGGGACAGGCATGGCACTGAAGCTTTCTTT
TRBV12-3/TRBV12-4	TRBD1	-	TRBJ2-7	CASSRQGTSYEQYF	TGTGCCAGCAGTAGACAGGGGACCTCCTACGAGCAGTACTTC
TRBV7-2	-	-	TRBJ1-2	CASNDPGGNYGYTF	TGTGCCAGCAACGACCCTGGGGGGAACTATGGCTACACCTTC
TRBV4-1	-	-	TRBJ2-4	CASSPLGIRPTGEGIQYF	TGCGCCAGCAGCCCCCTTGGGATCCGGCCTACAGGGGAGGGCATTCAGTACTTC
TRBV7-9	TRBD1	-	TRBJ2-5	CASSRPGTVEETQYF	TGTGCCAGCAGCCGGCCCGGGACAGTCGAAGAGACCCAGTACTTC
TRBV6-2/TRBV6-3	TRBD2	-	TRBJ2-1	CASSYTSGTYNEQFF	TGTGCCAGCAGTTACACTAGCGGTACCTACAATGAGCAGTTCTTC
TRBV30	-	-	TRBJ1-2	CAWRDQMKGTLGYTF	TGTGCCTGGAGGGACCAGATGAAAGGAACACTCGGCTACACCTTC
TRBV11-3	TRBD1	-	TRBJ2-7	CASSPPDRTDEQYF	TGTGCCAGCAGCCCCCCGGACAGGACTGACGAGCAGTACTTC
TRBV7-6	-	few	TRBJ1-1	CASSWKMNTEAFF	TGTGCCAGCAGCTGGAAGATGAACACTGAAGCTTTCTTT